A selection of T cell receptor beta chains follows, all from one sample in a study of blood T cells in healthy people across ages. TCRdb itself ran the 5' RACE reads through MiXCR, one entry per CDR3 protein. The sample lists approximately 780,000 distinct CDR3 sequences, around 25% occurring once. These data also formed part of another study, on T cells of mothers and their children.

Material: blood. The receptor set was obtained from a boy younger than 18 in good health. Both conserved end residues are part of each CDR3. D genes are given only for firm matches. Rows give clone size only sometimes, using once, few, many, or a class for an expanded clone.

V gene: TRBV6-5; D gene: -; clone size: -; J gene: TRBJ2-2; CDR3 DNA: TGTGCCAGCAGTTACTCGACCCCCGATACGTACACCGGGGAGCTGTTTTTT; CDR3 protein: CASSYSTPDTYTGELFF
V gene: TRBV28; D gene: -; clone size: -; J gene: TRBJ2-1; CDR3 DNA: TGTGCCAGCAGTGCCGGCAGGGGTCCCAACAATGAGCAGTTCTTC; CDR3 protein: CASSAGRGPNNEQFF
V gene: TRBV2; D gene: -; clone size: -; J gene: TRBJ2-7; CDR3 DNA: TGTGCCAGCAGTGTAGGAGGTGACTACGAGCAGTACTTC; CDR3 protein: CASSVGGDYEQYF
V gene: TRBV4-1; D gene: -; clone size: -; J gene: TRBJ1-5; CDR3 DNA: TGCGCCAGCAGCCAAATGGGGGACATCGGGCAGCCCCAGCATTTT; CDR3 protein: CASSQMGDIGQPQHF
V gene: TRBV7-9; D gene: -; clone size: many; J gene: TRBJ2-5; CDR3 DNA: TGTGCCAGCAGCCCTCGACAGAAAGAGACCCAGTACTTC; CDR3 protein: CASSPRQKETQYF
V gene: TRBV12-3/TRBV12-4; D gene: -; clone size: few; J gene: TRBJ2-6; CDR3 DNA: TGTGCCAGCAGCATGCCCACCTCTGGGGCCAACGTCCTGACTTTC; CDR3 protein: CASSMPTSGANVLTF
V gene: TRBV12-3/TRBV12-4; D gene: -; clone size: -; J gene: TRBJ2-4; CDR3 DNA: TGTGCCAGCAGTTTAGCAAGCCGGGGGCTCCTCTATGCCAAAAACATTCAGTACTTC; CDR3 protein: CASSLASRGLLYAKNIQYF
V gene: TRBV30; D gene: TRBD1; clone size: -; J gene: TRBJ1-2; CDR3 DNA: TGTGCCTGGGAAATGGGGCAGGGGGCACTGTATGGCTACACCTTC; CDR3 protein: CAWEMGQGALYGYTF
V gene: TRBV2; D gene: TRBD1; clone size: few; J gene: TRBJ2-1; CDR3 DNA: TGTGCCAGCAGTCATAGGACAGGGGACATCCCTCCGGGGTCCTACAATGAGCAGTTCTTC; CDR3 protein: CASSHRTGDIPPGSYNEQFF
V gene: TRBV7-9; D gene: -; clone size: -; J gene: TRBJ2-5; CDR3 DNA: TGTGCCAGCAGCCCGGATGGGCAGCGGGAGACCCAGTACTTC; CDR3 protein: CASSPDGQRETQYF
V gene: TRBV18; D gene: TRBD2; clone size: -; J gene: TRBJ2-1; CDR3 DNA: TGTGCCAGCTCACCACGGGTTAGCGGGGCCGAAAGGCAGTTCTTC; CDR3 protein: CASSPRVSGAERQFF
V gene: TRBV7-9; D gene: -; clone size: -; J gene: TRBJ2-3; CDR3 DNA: TGTGCCAGCAGCCCTAGGACCGTTAGCACAGATACGCAGTATTTT; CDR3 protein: CASSPRTVSTDTQYF
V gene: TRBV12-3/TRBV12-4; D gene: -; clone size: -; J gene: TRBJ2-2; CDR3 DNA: TGTGCCAGCAGTCGCCCAGGGGGGGCCGGGGAGCTGTTTTTT; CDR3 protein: CASSRPGGAGELFF
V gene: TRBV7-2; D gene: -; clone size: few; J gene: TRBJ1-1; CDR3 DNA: TGTGCCAGCAGCCTAACGGGGGACCCGACTGCTGAAGCTTTCTTT; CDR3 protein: CASSLTGDPTAEAFF
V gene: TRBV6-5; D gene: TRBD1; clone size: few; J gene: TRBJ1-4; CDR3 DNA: TGTGCCAGCAGTTCCGGGACAGTCAATGAAAAACTGTTTTTT; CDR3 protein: CASSSGTVNEKLFF
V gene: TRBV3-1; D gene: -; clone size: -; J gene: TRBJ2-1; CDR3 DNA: TGTGCCAGCAGCCAAGATTGGCTAGCAGACTACAATGAGCAGTTCTTC; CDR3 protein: CASSQDWLADYNEQFF
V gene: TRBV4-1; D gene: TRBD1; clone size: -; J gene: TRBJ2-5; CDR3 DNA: TGCGCCAGCAGCCAAATTGACAGGGATCAAGAGACCCAGTACTTC; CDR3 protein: CASSQIDRDQETQYF
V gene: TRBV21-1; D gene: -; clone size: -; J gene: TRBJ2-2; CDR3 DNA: TGTGCCAGCAGCAAAGCGCTCCCAGGGGGCCGGGGGACCGGGGAGCTGTTTTTT; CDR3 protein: CASSKALPGGRGTGELFF
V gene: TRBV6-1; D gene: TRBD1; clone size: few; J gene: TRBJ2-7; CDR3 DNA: TGTGCCAGCAGTCGGGACAGGGGTAATTACGAGCAGTACTTC; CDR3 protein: CASSRDRGNYEQYF
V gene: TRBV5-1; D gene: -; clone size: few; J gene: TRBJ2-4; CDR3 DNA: TGCGCCAGCAGCTTGGCAGGAGAGATAAACATTCAGTACTTC; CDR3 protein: CASSLAGEINIQYF
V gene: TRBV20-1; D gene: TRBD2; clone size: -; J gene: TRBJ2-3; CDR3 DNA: TGCAGTGCCCCACTAGCGGGGGGGCCTCCGCAGTATTTT; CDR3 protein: CSAPLAGGPPQYF
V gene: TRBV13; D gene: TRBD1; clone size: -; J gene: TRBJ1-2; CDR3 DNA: TGTGCCAGCAGCTTAGCCGGGACAGGAGGTCGCTACACCTTC; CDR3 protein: CASSLAGTGGRYTF
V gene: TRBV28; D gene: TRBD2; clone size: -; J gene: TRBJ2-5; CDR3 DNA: TGTGCCAGCAGTCTCAACGGACTAGCGGGGGCTCAAGAGACCCAGTACTTC; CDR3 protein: CASSLNGLAGAQETQYF
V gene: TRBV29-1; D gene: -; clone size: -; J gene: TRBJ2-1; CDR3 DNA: TGCAGCGTTGAAGTTGCGGGACAGACGTACAATGAGCAGTTCTTC; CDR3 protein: CSVEVAGQTYNEQFF
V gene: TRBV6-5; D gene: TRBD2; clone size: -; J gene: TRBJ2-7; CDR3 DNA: TGTGCCAGCAGCTCCAGGGCGGGGGGTACCTACGAGCAGTACTTC; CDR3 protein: CASSSRAGGTYEQYF
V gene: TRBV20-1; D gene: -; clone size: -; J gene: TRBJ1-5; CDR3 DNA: TGCAGTGCTCTATCCAGGACTGCTAGCAATCAGCCCCAGCATTTT; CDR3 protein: CSALSRTASNQPQHF
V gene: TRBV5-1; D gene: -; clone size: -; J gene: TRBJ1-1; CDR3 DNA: TGCGCCAGCAGCTCGGGACCGAAGAACACTGAAGCTTTCTTT; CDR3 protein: CASSSGPKNTEAFF
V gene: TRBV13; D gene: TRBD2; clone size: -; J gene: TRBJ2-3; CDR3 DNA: TGTGCCAGCAGCTTAATCCTAGCGGGGGGTGTTGGAGATACGCAGTATTTT; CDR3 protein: CASSLILAGGVGDTQYF
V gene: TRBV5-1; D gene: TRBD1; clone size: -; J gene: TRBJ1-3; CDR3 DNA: TGCGCCAGCAGCACGCGGGACAGGGGGCGCTCTGGAAACACCATATATTTT; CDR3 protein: CASSTRDRGRSGNTIYF
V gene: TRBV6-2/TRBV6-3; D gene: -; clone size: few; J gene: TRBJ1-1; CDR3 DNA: TGTGCCAGCAGTTACCCGATTGACGAGAACACTGAAGCTTTCTTT; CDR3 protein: CASSYPIDENTEAFF
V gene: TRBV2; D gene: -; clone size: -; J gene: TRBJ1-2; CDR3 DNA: TGTGCCAGCAGTGTATTAGGGAACGGCTACACCTTC; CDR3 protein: CASSVLGNGYTF
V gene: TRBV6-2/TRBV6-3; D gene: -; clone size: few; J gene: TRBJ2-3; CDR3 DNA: TGTGCCAGCAGCCACAGTGCAGCTAGCACAGATACGCAGTATTTT; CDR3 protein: CASSHSAASTDTQYF
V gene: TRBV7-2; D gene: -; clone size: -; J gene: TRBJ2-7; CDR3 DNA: TGTGCCAGCAGCTCCGCCCCCGCTCGGGGCGAGCAGTACTTC; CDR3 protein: CASSSAPARGEQYF
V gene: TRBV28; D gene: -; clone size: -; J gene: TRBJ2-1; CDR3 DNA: TGTGCCAGCAGTTTATCAACTAGGCAAGGCGTCTACAATGAGCAGTTCTTC; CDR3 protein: CASSLSTRQGVYNEQFF
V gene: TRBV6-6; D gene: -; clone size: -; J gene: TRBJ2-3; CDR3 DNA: TGTGCCAGCAGTCACCTTACAGATACGCAGTATTTT; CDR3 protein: CASSHLTDTQYF
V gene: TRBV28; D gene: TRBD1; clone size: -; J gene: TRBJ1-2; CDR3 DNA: TGTGCCACCGTACAGGGGAATTATGGCTACACCTTC; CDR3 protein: CATVQGNYGYTF
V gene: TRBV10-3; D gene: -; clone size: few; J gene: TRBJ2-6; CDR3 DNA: TGTGCCATCAGTGCCAGCGGAAGCTCTGGGGCCAACGTCCTGACTTTC; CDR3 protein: CAISASGSSGANVLTF
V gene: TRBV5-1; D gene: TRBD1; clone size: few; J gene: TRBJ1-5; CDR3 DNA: TGCGCCAGCAGCACCACAGGGGAACATCAGCCCCAGCATTTT; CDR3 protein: CASSTTGEHQPQHF